The 12 T cell receptor beta chains listed next were all sequenced from one sample in a study of blood T cell repertoires in COVID-19. The assay was immunoSEQ multiplex PCR, and TCRdb's table has in-frame clones only and misses some. The sample yields about 320,000 clones, approximately 85% seen once. Sequenced input: peripheral blood. These receptors originate from a human donor in a cohort sampled during active COVID-19.

In DNA form, the CDR3 reads TGTGCCACCAGTGATCCCGGTAGGGGCGGCGAGACCCAGTACTTC. Translating it yields CATSDPGRGGETQYF. The V and J genes are TRBV24-1 and TRBJ2-5, with D perhaps matching TRBD1 (5 bases). The length of the CDR3 is 15 residues. Per germline, CDR1 KGHDR and CDR2 SFDVKD. The germline V and J ends were trimmed by 3 bases and 5 bases, with 15 bases remaining between them.

The chain combines TRBV6-6 with TRBJ2-7, with D possibly matching TRBD1 (6 bases). The CDR3 is 13 amino acids. Germline V lookup: CDR1 MNHNY, CDR2 SVGAGI (reference sequence). V was pared by 6 bases and J by 2 bases, with 11 bases between. The CDR3 here is CASSRDITYEQYF. The CDR3 region has the DNA TGTGCCAGCAGCCGGGACATCACCTACGAGCAGTACTTC.

This clone came up a few times. The chain carries TRBV5-6 and TRBJ1-5; no definite D call. Trimming took 0 bases from V and 4 from J, leaving 17 bases between them. CDR3 length: 17 residues. Germline V lookup: CDR1 SGHDT, CDR2 YYEEEE. As DNA, the CDR3 is TGTGCCAGCAGCTTGGGCATGGGTGGAGAGAGAAATCAGCCCCAGCATTTT. This codes for CASSLGMGGERNQPQHF.

The DNA for the CDR3 is TGTGCCAGCAGCCCCTTGGTAGGTGCGGGGGTCTCCTACGAGCAGTACTTC. Translating gives CASSPLVGAGVSYEQYF. The V gene is TRBV7-7, the J gene TRBJ2-7; 7 nucleotides match TRBD2. Trimming removed 5 bases from V and 0 bases from J; junction bases left unmatched: 13. The CDR3 extends over 17 amino acids. Germline V gives CDR1 SSHAT, CDR2 FNYEAQ (reference sequence).

The J gene is TRBJ2-7, the V gene TRBV5-1; D is possibly TRBD1 (5 bases). The V and J ends lost 0 bases and 7 bases respectively, with 17 bases between them. The germline CDR1 and CDR2 sequences are SGHRS and YFSETQ. The CDR3 consists of 15 residues. In nucleotides, the CDR3 is TGCGCCAGCAGCTTGGTGCTGGGGCAGGAGTTAGAGCAGTACTTC. Translation gives CASSLVLGQELEQYF.

The table lists this clone with a few counts. The chain has TRBV7-2 and TRBJ2-7; 8 bases map to TRBD1. Trimming took 5 bases from V and 2 from J; bases not matched to a gene: 5. Germline V gene sequence: CDR1 SGHTA, CDR2 FQGNSA. The length of the CDR3 is 14 residues. This chain's CDR3 is CASSGDRGPYEQYF. CDR3 coding DNA: TGTGCCAGCAGCGGTGACAGGGGACCCTACGAGCAGTACTTC.

J is TRBJ2-6 and V is TRBV6-4, with D possibly TRBD2 on 5 matching bases. CDR1 MRHNA and CDR2 SNTAGT come from the germline V gene. CDR3 size: 15 residues. V gave up 3 bases and J gave up 0 bases, with 6 bases separating them. The CDR3, as DNA: TGTGCCAGCAGTGAAGGAGGCTCTGGGGCCAACGTCCTGACTTTC. Translated, it gives CASSEGGSGANVLTF.

The V and J genes are TRBV2 and TRBJ1-2; no clear D gene. Deletions cut 2 bases from V and 4 bases from J, with 11 bases between. The germline CDR1 and CDR2 sequences are SNHLY and FYNNEI. CDR3 size: 14 residues. The CDR3 coding sequence is TGTGCCAGCAGTGAACGGCAGGAGGTCTATGGCTACACCTTC. It encodes CASSERQEVYGYTF.

This clone was detected many times. The rearrangement uses TRBV5-5 and TRBJ1-1; D remains ambiguous. Trimming shortened V by 7 bases and J by 0 bases, and 4 bases separated the two germline ends. There are 11 residues in the CDR3. The germline V gene has CDR1 SGHKS and CDR2 YYEKEE (reference sequence). CDR3 amino acids: CASRLNTEAFF. Here the CDR3 DNA reads TGTGCCAGCCGGTTGAACACTGAAGCTTTCTTT.

The chain combines TRBV19 with TRBJ1-5, with D perhaps TRBD1 (6 bases). The CDR3 loop spans 15 amino acids. The V gene lost 7 bases and the J gene lost 5 bases, with 18 bases spanning the gap. Germline CDR1 reads LNHDA; CDR2 reads SQIVND (reference sequence). The CDR3 spells CASTPRGQTDQPQHF. CDR3 bases: TGTGCCAGTACCCCACGAGGACAGACCGATCAGCCCCAGCATTTT.

The rearrangement joins TRBV25-1 to TRBJ1-6; D gene unclear. Germline CDR1 MGHDK, CDR2 SYGVNS. There are 16 residues in the CDR3. V was cut by 1 base and J by 9 bases, with 16 bases left in between. As DNA, the CDR3 is TGTGCCAGCAGTGAATTGGGCAGTCCGATAGGTTCACCCCTCCACTTT. It encodes CASSELGSPIGSPLHF. Full variable domain (rest looked up from reference TRBV25-1 and TRBJ1-6): EADIYQTPRYLVIGTGKKITLECSQTMGHDKMYWYQQDPGMELHLIHYSYGVNSTEKGDLSSESTVSRIRTEHFPLTLESARPSHTSQYLCASSELGSPIGSPLHFGNGTRLTVT.

The CDR3 loop reads CASSGEGLQQAFF. For the CDR3, the DNA is TGTGCCAGCAGTGGGGAGGGGCTTCAGCAAGCTTTCTTT. The rearrangement links TRBV2 to TRBJ1-1, with TRBD1 as a possible D gene (5 bases). The germline V gene has CDR1 SNHLY and CDR2 FYNNEI. Trimming removed 4 bases at V and 9 bases at J, with 15 bases between. CDR3 length: 13 residues.